This T cell receptor (beta chain) was captured in a study of OX40 agonist ivuxolimab in advanced cancers. With regard to the full study: Ivuxolimab, which targeted the costimulatory receptor OX40 (CD134), was an agonistic, fully human IgG2 monoclonal antibody. Peripheral TCRbeta sequencing was intended to test whether TCR sequence diversity was altered and clonal T-cell expansion was caused by ivuxolimab. Prior anti-PD-1, anti-PD-L1 or anti-CTLA-4 therapy was permitted, and checkpoint inhibitors had been received by more than 35% of dose-escalation patients. Intravenous ivuxolimab was administered to patients every 2 weeks at six dose levels: 0.01, 0.1, 0.3, 1.5, 3 and 10 mg/kg. The paper covers the monotherapy dose-escalation part of the phase I ivuxolimab trial, which included N ≈ 57 patients. Of the roughly 50 dose-escalation patients, hepatocellular carcinoma was present in 19, melanoma in approximately 15, renal cell carcinoma in 9 and head and neck cancer in 9. In the dose-escalation cohort, around four fifths of patients were male, and the mean age was about 55 years, with a range of roughly 23 to 85. Partial responses occurred in three dose-escalation patients, of whom one had hepatocellular carcinoma and two had cutaneous melanoma. Points the paper makes about the study in general: On average, CD8+ T cells showed more expanded clones than CD4+ T cells after ivuxolimab. Clonal expansion of both CD4+ and CD8+ blood T cells was observed from baseline to week 6 at doses 0.1 to 3.0 mg/kg. Partial responders in the 0.1-3.0 mg/kg groups had among the lowest normalized peripheral clonal expansion, especially among CD8+ T cells. Which antigens the clonally expanded peripheral T cells were specific for was not determined. Low levels of normalized T-cell clonal expansion were also seen in some patients who did not respond.

In the case of this clone: No antigen is known for it. No base quality values were provided; no much bigger clone lies one nucleotide off.

The trial excluded patients who had a history of autoimmune disease or were on systemic immunosuppression. Peripheral blood for TCR sequencing was collected from all dose cohorts at baseline, on cycle 4 day 1, and on cycle 7 day 1. Samples were obtained from an open-label, multicenter, first-in-human phase I dose-escalation trial of ivuxolimab. The trial enrolled adults with locally advanced or metastatic head and neck squamous cell, hepatocellular, melanoma or renal cell carcinoma. Before TCR sequencing, CD4+ T cells and CD8+ T cells from peripheral blood were sorted into separate populations. V lost 3 bases and J lost 0 bases; the stretch between them is 6 bases long. Taken from the germline V gene, the CDR1 and CDR2 loops are SGHVS and FQNEAQ. There are 14 amino acids in the CDR3, from cysteine to phenylalanine inclusive. The read is trimmed to its CDR3 DNA, 42 bases read in frame from base 1.

To sequence the TCRbeta CDR3 region, genomic DNA was isolated from the sorted cells. TCRbeta CDR3 regions were sequenced using the immunoSEQ Assay. Entries here come from immuneACCESS through TCRdb and include only in-frame sequences with V and J called. Some clones fail to appear in such tables; in the studies checked, an unresolved V gene covers under half of the shortfall, and the cause of the remainder is unknown. The sample table lists about 90,000 clones, approximately 90% of them with a count of one. The ten top clones hold less than 0.35% of the sample. The receptor's source is an adult with an advanced solid tumor such as melanoma, head and neck, liver or kidney cancer. The chain couples TRBV7-8 to TRBJ1-5; the D gene cannot be named for sure. The source was CD4+ or CD8+ T cells sorted from blood, collected in a trial of the OX40 agonist ivuxolimab. The DNA reads TGTGCCAGCAGCTTGGGGTATAGCAATCAGCCCCAGCATTTT. This encodes CASSLGYSNQPQHF.